The clone carrying this TCR beta chain was seen only a few times. This sample stems from a study of blood T cell repertoires in COVID-19. Study summary: The United States, Italy and Spain were the sources of the acute and convalescent COVID-19 samples. From T cells, B-cell-depleted T cells, or PBMCs came the material, which was cDNA or gDNA.

Germline-derived CDR1 and CDR2 are SGDLS and YYNGEE. The junction had 0 bases not matched to a gene; V was cut back by 0 bases and J by 1 base. The CDR3 contains 16 residues. In the study's own analysis: Cell counts per sample came from amplifying reference gene primers. Assay: immunoSEQ multiplex PCR; the TCRdb copy retains only in-frame clones and omits some. The V and J calls and the clone size are those of that table, but D and trimming were determined from the DNA. Here the sample spans some 60,000 clones, around four fifths being singletons. This sequence originates from a human donor in a cohort sampled during active COVID-19. The chain is built from TRBV9 and TRBJ2-7; 14 bases are a match to TRBD2. The specimen was peripheral blood. The CDR3 coding sequence is TGTGCCAGCAGCGTAGGACTAGCGGGGGGGTCCTACGAGCAGTACTTC. Amino acids: CASSVGLAGGSYEQYF.